The rows below give T cell receptor beta chains drawn from one sample of a study of Graves' ophthalmopathy and Graves' hyperthyroidism. TCRdb reprocessed the multiplex PCR reads via MiXCR and lists one record per CDR3 protein. The repertoire holds about 740,000 distinct CDR3 sequences, with approximately 40% as singletons. Sample: peripheral blood. The receptors originated from an adult man with Graves' ophthalmopathy. The CDR3 runs from the conserved cysteine through the conserved F or W. D genes are given only for firm matches. Part of the rows lack a size; the others show once, few, many or a class for expanded clones.

j_call | v_call | d_call | clone_size | cdr3_aa | cdr3_nt
TRBJ2-6 | TRBV25-1 | NA | NA | CASRVGTNTGANVLTF | TGTGCCAGCAGGGTCGGAACGAACACCGGGGCCAACGTCCTGACTTTC
TRBJ2-5 | TRBV29-1 | TRBD1 | many | CSVLTGDKETQYF | TGCAGCGTTCTTACAGGGGACAAAGAGACCCAGTACTTC
TRBJ1-1 | TRBV28 | TRBD1 | NA | CASSLLGQANTEAFF | TGTGCCAGCAGTTTATTGGGACAGGCGAACACTGAAGCTTTCTTT
TRBJ1-4 | TRBV2 | TRBD1 | many | CASIRTGGDEKLFF | TGTGCCAGCATTAGGACAGGGGGGGATGAAAAACTGTTTTTT
TRBJ1-2 | TRBV5-1 | NA | NA | CASSLATFGAASSGYTF | TGCGCCAGCAGCTTGGCTACGTTTGGGGCCGCTTCCAGTGGCTACACCTTC
TRBJ2-2 | TRBV25-1 | NA | NA | CASRDLAGGVTGELFF | TGTGCCAGCAGAGATCTAGCAGGGGGGGTCACCGGGGAGCTGTTTTTT
TRBJ1-4 | TRBV7-2 | NA | NA | CASSLAGATEKLFF | TGTGCCAGCAGCTTAGCGGGAGCTACTGAAAAACTGTTTTTT
TRBJ2-5 | TRBV20-1 | NA | NA | CSASWGGGIETQYF | TGCAGTGCTAGCTGGGGGGGCGGTATAGAGACCCAGTACTTC
TRBJ1-2 | TRBV6-2/TRBV6-3 | TRBD1 | few | CASSYRQGEDYGYTF | TGTGCCAGCAGTTACCGACAGGGTGAAGACTATGGCTACACCTTC
TRBJ1-2 | TRBV10-3 | NA | few | CASSYSMSTANYGYTF | TGTGCCAGCAGTTACTCGATGTCGACAGCTAACTATGGCTACACCTTC
TRBJ2-5 | TRBV25-1 | NA | NA | CASPRGSPKTQYF | TGTGCTAGTCCGCGGGGCAGTCCAAAGACCCAGTACTTC
TRBJ2-2 | TRBV20-1 | NA | few | CSVEIPSTGELFF | TGCAGTGTCGAGATTCCCTCCACCGGGGAGCTGTTTTTT
TRBJ1-5 | TRBV11-1 | TRBD1 | many | CASSVTGAQPQHF | TGTGCCAGCAGCGTAACAGGGGCGCAGCCCCAGCATTTT
TRBJ1-2 | TRBV24-1 | NA | NA | CATSDTDYGYTF | TGTGCCACCAGTGATACGGACTATGGCTACACCTTC
TRBJ2-6 | TRBV10-3 | TRBD1 | NA | CAVSQGAGDNVLTF | TGTGCCGTCTCACAGGGGGCTGGGGACAACGTCCTGACTTTC
TRBJ2-2 | TRBV7-9 | NA | few | CASSQVTGELFF | TGTGCCAGCAGCCAAGTCACCGGGGAGCTGTTTTTT
TRBJ2-7 | TRBV7-9 | TRBD1 | many | CASSPDRVPYEQYF | TGTGCCAGCAGTCCGGACAGGGTTCCGTACGAGCAGTACTTC
TRBJ2-7 | TRBV15 | TRBD1 | NA | CATSTGTDHYEQYF | TGTGCCACCAGCACCGGGACAGACCACTACGAGCAGTACTTC
TRBJ1-1 | TRBV29-1 | NA | NA | CSVEYLRGGATEAFF | TGCAGCGTTGAATATTTGAGGGGGGGAGCCACTGAAGCTTTCTTT
TRBJ2-7 | TRBV29-1 | TRBD1 | many | CSVDRTGYHEQYF | TGCAGCGTGGACCGGACAGGGTATCACGAGCAGTACTTC
TRBJ2-7 | TRBV10-3 | TRBD2 | many | CAISDVLRTSGTYEQYF | TGTGCCATCAGTGATGTTCTCCGAACTAGCGGAACCTACGAGCAGTACTTC
TRBJ1-5 | TRBV7-9 | NA | many | CASSSGHSNQPQHF | TGTGCCAGCAGCTCCGGACATAGCAATCAGCCCCAGCATTTT
TRBJ2-3 | TRBV2 | TRBD2 | NA | CAPRGASGSTDTQYF | TGTGCCCCCAGGGGCGCTAGCGGGAGTACAGATACGCAGTATTTT
TRBJ1-1 | TRBV20-1 | NA | few | CSAHRDANTEAFF | TGCAGTGCGCACCGGGACGCGAACACTGAAGCTTTCTTT
TRBJ1-3 | TRBV25-1 | TRBD1 | NA | CASSATGAPGNTIYF | TGTGCCAGCAGTGCTACAGGGGCTCCTGGAAACACCATATATTTT
TRBJ1-4 | TRBV7-9 | TRBD1 | NA | CASSRDSAANEKLFF | TGTGCCAGCAGCCGGGACAGCGCCGCTAATGAAAAACTGTTTTTT
TRBJ2-2 | TRBV9 | TRBD1 | once | CASSVYRGFTGELFF | TGTGCCAGCAGCGTCTACAGGGGGTTCACCGGGGAGCTGTTTTTT
TRBJ2-5 | TRBV20-1 | NA | NA | CSARDKGTQYF | TGCAGTGCTAGAGATAAGGGGACCCAGTACTTC
TRBJ2-2 | TRBV25-1 | TRBD2 | few | CASRGGYTGELFF | TGTGCCAGCAGGGGAGGGTACACCGGGGAGCTGTTTTTT
TRBJ2-7 | TRBV20-1 | NA | many | CSAQLEGNYEQYF | TGCAGTGCACAGCTCGAGGGGAACTACGAGCAGTACTTC
TRBJ2-5 | TRBV28 | TRBD1 | NA | CASSPQGASETQYF | TGTGCCAGCAGTCCACAGGGGGCATCAGAGACCCAGTACTTC
TRBJ2-7 | TRBV24-1 | NA | many | CATSDSTYEQYF | TGTGCCACCAGTGATTCCACCTACGAGCAGTACTTC
TRBJ1-5 | TRBV24-1 | TRBD1 | NA | CANSFSDRENQPQHF | TGTGCCAACAGTTTTTCGGACAGGGAGAATCAGCCCCAGCATTTT
TRBJ2-7 | TRBV2 | TRBD1 | few | CASRADRGGYEQYF | TGTGCCAGCAGGGCTGACAGGGGGGGATACGAGCAGTACTTC
TRBJ2-5 | TRBV29-1 | NA | NA | CSVASSQQETQYF | TGCAGCGTTGCCAGCAGTCAACAAGAGACCCAGTACTTC
TRBJ2-7 | TRBV2 | TRBD2 | many | CASTGTSGASYEQYF | TGTGCCAGCACTGGGACTAGCGGGGCTTCCTACGAGCAGTACTTC
TRBJ2-6 | TRBV5-1 | TRBD1 | many | CASSLWEMRGRRANVLTF | TGCGCCAGCAGCTTGTGGGAAATGAGGGGGCGTCGGGCCAACGTCCTGACTTTC
TRBJ2-3 | TRBV7-9 | TRBD2 | few | CASSLLAGDTQYF | TGTGCCAGCAGCTTGCTAGCGGGAGATACGCAGTATTTT
TRBJ2-7 | TRBV4-3 | TRBD2 | NA | CASSQEEGGPGEQYF | TGCGCCAGCAGCCAAGAGGAGGGAGGGCCGGGGGAGCAGTACTTC
TRBJ1-4 | TRBV10-3 | NA | NA | CAISDSGLNEKLFF | TGTGCCATCAGTGACTCGGGACTTAATGAAAAACTGTTTTTT
TRBJ2-7 | TRBV25-1 | NA | NA | CASSEVPGDVLLYEQYF | TGTGCCAGCAGTGAAGTACCCGGGGACGTCCTCCTTTACGAGCAGTACTTC
TRBJ2-7 | TRBV19 | NA | NA | CASSVTGSFYEQYF | TGTGCCAGTAGTGTTACCGGGAGCTTCTACGAGCAGTACTTC
TRBJ2-5 | TRBV20-1 | NA | NA | CSARDRGGPIQETQYF | TGCAGTGCTAGAGATAGGGGGGGGCCTATTCAAGAGACCCAGTACTTC